This T cell receptor beta chain was sequenced during a study of blood T cell repertoires in COVID-19. This CDR3 is 19 amino acids long. J lost 6 bases, V lost 3 bases, and 18 bases had no gene match. CDR1 is MGHRA and CDR2 is YSYEKL in the germline V gene. Here immunoSEQ multiplex PCR was the method, and the copy in TCRdb shows in-frame clones only, minus some. Of roughly 100,000 clones in the sample, roughly 79% were seen once. The gene calls are TRBV4-1 and TRBJ2-7; 12 bases line up with TRBD2. The sequence was collected from a woman aged 65 to 85 with acute or convalescent COVID-19. Sequencing was carried out using peripheral blood. The CDR3 region has the DNA TGCGCCAGCAGCCAGAGCCTAGCGGGGGGGCGCGGGGCGGATGGCGAGCAGTACTTC. Amino acids: CASSQSLAGGRGADGEQYF.